This TCR beta chain originates from a study of blood T cell repertoires in COVID-19. Overall study context: The samples span acute and convalescent COVID-19 from the United States, Italy and Spain. T cells, B-cell-depleted T cells, or PBMCs supplied cDNA or gDNA.

Original processing methods: Reference gene primer amplification yielded estimated nucleated cell counts. The method was immunoSEQ multiplex PCR; TCRdb's version includes in-frame clones alone and lacks a portion of them. The V and J calls and the clone size are those of that table, but D and trimming were determined from the DNA. Of around 67,000 clones detected, roughly three quarters appear once; the ten largest clones hold roughly 8.3%. The ends lost 1 base at V and 4 bases at J; junction bases unmatched: 4. Germline-derived CDR1 and CDR2 are SEHNR and FQNEAQ (reference sequence). CDR3 size: 15 residues.

This clonotype was sampled from a human donor in a cohort sampled during active COVID-19. The sequencing input was peripheral blood. The genes are TRBV7-9 and TRBJ2-1, with TRBD2 identical over 7 bases. The CDR3, as DNA: TGTGCCAGCAGCTTAGACCTAGCGGCTTACAATGAGCAGTTCTTC. Translated: CASSLDLAAYNEQFF.